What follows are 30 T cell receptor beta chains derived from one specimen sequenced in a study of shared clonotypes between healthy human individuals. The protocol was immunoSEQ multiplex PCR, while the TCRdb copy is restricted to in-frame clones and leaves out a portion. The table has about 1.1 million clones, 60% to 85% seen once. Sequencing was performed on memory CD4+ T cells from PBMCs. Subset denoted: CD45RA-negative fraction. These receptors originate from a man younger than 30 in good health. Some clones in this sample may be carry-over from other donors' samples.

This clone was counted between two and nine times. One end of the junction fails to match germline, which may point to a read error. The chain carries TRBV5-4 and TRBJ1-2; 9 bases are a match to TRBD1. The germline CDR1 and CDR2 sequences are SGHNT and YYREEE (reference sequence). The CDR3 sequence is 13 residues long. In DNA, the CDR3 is TGTGCCAGCAGCTTGTCCCGGGACAGGGTTTGGGACTTC. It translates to CASSLSRDRVWDF.

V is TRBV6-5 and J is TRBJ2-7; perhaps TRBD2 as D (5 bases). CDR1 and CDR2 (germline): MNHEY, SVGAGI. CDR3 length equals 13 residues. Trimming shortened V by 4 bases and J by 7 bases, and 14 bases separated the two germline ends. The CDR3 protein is CASSLVGVGEQYF. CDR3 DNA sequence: TGTGCCAGCAGTTTGGTGGGAGTGGGGGAGCAGTACTTC.

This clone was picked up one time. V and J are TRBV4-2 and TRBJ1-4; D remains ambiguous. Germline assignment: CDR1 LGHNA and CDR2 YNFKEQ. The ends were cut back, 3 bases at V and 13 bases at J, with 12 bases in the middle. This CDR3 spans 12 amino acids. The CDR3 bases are TGTGCCAGCAGCCAGAATGGAGGTTTACTGTTTTTT. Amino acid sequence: CASSQNGGLLFF.

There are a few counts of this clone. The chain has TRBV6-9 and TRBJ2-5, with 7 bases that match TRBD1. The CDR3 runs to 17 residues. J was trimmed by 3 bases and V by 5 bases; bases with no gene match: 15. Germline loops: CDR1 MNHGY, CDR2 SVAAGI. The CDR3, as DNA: TGTGCCAGCAGTATCACATCGAGGTCAGGGGGAAAAGAGACCCAGTACTTC. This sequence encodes CASSITSRSGGKETQYF.

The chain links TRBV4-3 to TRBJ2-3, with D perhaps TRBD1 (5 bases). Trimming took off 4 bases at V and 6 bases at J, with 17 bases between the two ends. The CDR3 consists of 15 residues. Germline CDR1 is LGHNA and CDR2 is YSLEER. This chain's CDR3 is CASSLQGASLDTQYF. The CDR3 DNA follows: TGCGCCAGCAGCCTTCAAGGGGCTAGTTTGGATACGCAGTATTTT.

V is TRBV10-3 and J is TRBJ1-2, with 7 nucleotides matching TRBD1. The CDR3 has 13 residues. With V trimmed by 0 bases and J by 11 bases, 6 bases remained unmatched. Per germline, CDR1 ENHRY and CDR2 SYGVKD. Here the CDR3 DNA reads TGTGCCATCAGTGAGTCGGGACAGCCATTTTACACCTTC. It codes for CAISESGQPFYTF.

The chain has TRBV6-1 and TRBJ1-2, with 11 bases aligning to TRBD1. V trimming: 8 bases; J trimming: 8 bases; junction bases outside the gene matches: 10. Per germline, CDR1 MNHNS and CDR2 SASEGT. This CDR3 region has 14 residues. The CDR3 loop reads CASAGTGGLGGYTF. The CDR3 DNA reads TGTGCCAGCGCTGGGACAGGGGGTTTAGGAGGCTACACCTTC.

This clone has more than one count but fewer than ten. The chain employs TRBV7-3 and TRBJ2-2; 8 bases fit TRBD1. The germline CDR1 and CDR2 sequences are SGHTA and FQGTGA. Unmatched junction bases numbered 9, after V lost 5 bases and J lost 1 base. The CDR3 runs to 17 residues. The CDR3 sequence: CASSPDPGQVNTGELFF. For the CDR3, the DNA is TGTGCCAGCAGCCCGGACCCGGGACAGGTGAACACCGGGGAGCTGTTTTTT. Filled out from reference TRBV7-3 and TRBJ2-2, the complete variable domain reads GAGVSQTPSNKVTEKGKYVELRCDPISGHTALYWYRQSLGQGPEFLIYFQGTGAADDSGLPNDRFFAVRPEGSVSTLKIQRTERGDSAVYLCASSPDPGQVNTGELFFGEGSRLTVL.

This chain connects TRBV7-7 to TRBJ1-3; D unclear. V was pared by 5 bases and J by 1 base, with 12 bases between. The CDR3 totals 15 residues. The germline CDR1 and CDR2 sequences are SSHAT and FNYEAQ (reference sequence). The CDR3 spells CASSPRPGSGNTIYF. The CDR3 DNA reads TGTGCCAGCAGCCCCCGTCCGGGTTCTGGAAACACCATATATTTT.

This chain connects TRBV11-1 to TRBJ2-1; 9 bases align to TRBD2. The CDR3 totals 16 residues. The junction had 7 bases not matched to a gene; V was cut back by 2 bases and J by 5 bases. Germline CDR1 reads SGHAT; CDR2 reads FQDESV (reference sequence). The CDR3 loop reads CASSLYWREGHNEQFF. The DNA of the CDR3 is TGTGCCAGCAGCTTATACTGGCGGGAGGGCCACAATGAGCAGTTCTTC.

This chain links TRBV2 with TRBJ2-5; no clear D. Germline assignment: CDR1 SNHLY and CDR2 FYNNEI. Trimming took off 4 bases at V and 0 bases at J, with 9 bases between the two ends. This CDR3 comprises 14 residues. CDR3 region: CASSAGPHQETQYF. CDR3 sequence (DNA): TGTGCCAGCAGTGCCGGGCCGCACCAAGAGACCCAGTACTTC.

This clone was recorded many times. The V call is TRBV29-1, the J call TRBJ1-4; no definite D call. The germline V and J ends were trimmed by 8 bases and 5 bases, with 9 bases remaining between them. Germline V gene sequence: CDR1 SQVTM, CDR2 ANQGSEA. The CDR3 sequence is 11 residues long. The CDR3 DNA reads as TGCAGCTACGCCCTAAATGAAAAACTGTTTTTT. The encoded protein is CSYALNEKLFF.

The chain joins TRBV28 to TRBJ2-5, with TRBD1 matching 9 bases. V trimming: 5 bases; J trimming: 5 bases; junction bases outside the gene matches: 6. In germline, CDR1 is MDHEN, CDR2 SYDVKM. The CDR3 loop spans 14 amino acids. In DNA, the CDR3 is TGTGCCAGCAGTCCGCACAGGGGGCTGGAGACCCAGTACTTC. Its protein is CASSPHRGLETQYF.

CDR3 nucleotide sequence: TGCGCCAGCAGCCAAGAATTTAGAGCGGGAGGGCCCTACGAGCAGTACTTC. This gives the protein CASSQEFRAGGPYEQYF. The chain couples TRBV4-1 to TRBJ2-7, with TRBD2 matching over 10 bases. The V segment lost 0 bases and the J segment 2 bases; nucleotides outside the gene matches: 7. The CDR3 has 17 amino acids. CDR1 and CDR2 (germline): MGHRA, YSYEKL.

The CDR3 loop is CASSYSQATNYGYTF. CDR3 DNA sequence: TGTGCCAGCAGTTACTCCCAGGCGACTAACTATGGCTACACCTTC. J is TRBJ1-2 and V is TRBV6-5; D unclear. In germline, CDR1 is MNHEY, CDR2 SVGAGI. V was shortened by 0 bases and J by 0 bases, with 8 bases between the two germline ends. The CDR3 extends over 15 amino acids.

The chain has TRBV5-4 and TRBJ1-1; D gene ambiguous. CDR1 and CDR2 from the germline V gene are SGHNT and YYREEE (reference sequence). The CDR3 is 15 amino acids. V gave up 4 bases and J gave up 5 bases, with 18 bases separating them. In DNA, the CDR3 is TGTGCCAGCAGCCCGCCGGGCCCGGGTGGGACTGAAGCTTTCTTT. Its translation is CASSPPGPGGTEAFF.

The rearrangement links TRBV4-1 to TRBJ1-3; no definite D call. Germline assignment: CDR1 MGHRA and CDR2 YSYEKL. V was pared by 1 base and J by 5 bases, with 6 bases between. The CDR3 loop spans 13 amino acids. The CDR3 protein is CASSQAARNTIYF. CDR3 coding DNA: TGCGCCAGCAGCCAAGCCGCCAGAAACACCATATATTTT.

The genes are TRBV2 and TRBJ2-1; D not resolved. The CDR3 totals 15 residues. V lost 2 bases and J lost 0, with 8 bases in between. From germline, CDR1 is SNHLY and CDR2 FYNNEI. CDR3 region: CASSERFSSYNEQFF. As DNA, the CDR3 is TGTGCCAGCAGTGAACGCTTCAGCTCCTACAATGAGCAGTTCTTC.

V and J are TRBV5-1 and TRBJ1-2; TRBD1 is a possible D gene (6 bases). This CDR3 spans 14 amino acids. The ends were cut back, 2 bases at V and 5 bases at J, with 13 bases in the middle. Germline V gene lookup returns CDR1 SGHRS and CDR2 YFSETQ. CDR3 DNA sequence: TGCGCCAGCAGCTTAGGCCAGGGGCCTTATGGCTACACCTTC. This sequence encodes CASSLGQGPYGYTF.

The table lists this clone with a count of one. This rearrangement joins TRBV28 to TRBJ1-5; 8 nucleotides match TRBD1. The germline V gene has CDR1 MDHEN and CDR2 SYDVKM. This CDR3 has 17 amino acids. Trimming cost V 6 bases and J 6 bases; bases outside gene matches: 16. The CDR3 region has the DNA TGTGCCAGCAGCCAAGGGGGCGCAGGGGGCGCAAGTCAGCCCCAGCATTTT. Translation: CASSQGGAGGASQPQHF.

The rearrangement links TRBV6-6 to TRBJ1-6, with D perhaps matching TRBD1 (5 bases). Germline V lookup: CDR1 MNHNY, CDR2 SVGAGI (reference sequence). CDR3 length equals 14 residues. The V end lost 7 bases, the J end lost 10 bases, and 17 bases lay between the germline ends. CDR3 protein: CASTPPAGKSPLHF. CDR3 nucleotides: TGTGCCAGCACCCCCCCGGCAGGGAAATCACCCCTCCACTTT.

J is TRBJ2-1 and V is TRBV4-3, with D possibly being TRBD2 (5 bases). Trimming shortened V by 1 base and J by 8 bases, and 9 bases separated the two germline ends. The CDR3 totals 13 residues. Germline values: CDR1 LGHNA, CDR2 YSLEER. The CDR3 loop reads CASSQGKADEQFF. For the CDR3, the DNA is TGCGCCAGCAGCCAAGGAAAAGCGGATGAGCAGTTCTTC.

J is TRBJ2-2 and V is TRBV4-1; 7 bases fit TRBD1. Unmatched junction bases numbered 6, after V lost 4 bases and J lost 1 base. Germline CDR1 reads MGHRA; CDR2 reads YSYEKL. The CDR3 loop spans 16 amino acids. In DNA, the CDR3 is TGCGCCAGCAGCCCTTGGACAGGACTGAACACCGGGGAGCTGTTTTTT. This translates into CASSPWTGLNTGELFF.

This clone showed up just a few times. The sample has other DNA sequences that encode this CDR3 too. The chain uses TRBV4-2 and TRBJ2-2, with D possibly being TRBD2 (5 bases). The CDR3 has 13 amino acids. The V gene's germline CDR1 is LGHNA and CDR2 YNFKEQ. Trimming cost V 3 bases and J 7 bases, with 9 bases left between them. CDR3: CASSQGEGGELFF. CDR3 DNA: TGTGCCAGCAGCCAGGGTGAGGGCGGGGAGCTGTTTTTT.

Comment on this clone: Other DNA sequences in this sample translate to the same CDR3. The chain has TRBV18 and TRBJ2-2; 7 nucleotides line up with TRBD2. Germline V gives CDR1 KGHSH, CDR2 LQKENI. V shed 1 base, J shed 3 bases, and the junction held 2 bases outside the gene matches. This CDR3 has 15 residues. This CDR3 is CASSPLAGDTGELFF. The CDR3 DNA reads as TGTGCCAGCTCACCACTGGCGGGAGACACCGGGGAGCTGTTTTTT.

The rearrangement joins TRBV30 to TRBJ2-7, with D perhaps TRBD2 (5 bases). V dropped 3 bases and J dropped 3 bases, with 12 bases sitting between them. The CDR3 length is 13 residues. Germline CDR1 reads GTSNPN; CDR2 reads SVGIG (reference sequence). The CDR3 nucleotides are TGTGCCTGGAGCCCAGGCCGGGGCTACGAGCAGTACTTC. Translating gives CAWSPGRGYEQYF.

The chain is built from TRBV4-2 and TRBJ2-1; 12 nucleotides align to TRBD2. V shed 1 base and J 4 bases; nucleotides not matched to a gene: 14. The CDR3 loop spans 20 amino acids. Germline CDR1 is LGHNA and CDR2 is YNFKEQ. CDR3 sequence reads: CASSQVRTSGMRSGYNEQFF. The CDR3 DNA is TGTGCCAGCAGCCAAGTTCGGACTAGCGGGATGAGGTCCGGATACAATGAGCAGTTCTTC.

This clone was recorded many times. CDR3 loop: CASSIKAVGYGYTF. CDR3 DNA: TGTGCCAGTAGTATTAAGGCGGTTGGCTATGGCTACACCTTC. V usage is TRBV19 and J usage is TRBJ1-2; D unresolved. The CDR3 is 14 residues long. Trimming pared 3 bases from V and 4 bases from J, leaving 12 bases between. Germline loops: CDR1 LNHDA, CDR2 SQIVND (reference sequence).

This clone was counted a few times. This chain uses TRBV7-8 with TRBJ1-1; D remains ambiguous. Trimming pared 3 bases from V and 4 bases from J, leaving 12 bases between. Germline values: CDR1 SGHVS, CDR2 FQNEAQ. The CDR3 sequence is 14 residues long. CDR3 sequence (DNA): TGTGCCAGCAGCTTCTCTGGGCAGTTCACTGAAGCTTTCTTT. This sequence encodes CASSFSGQFTEAFF.

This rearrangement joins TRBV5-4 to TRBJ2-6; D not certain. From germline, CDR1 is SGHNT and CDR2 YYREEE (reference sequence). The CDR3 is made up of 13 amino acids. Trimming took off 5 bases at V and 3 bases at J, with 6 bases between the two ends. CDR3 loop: CASRPVGANVLTF. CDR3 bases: TGTGCCAGCAGGCCCGTTGGGGCCAACGTCCTGACTTTC. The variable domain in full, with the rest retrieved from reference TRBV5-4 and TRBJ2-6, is ETGVTQSPTHLIKTRGQQVTLRCSSQSGHNTVSWYQQALGQGPQFIFQYYREEENGRGNFPPRFSGLQFPNYSSELNVNALELDDSALYLCASRPVGANVLTFGAGSRLTVL.